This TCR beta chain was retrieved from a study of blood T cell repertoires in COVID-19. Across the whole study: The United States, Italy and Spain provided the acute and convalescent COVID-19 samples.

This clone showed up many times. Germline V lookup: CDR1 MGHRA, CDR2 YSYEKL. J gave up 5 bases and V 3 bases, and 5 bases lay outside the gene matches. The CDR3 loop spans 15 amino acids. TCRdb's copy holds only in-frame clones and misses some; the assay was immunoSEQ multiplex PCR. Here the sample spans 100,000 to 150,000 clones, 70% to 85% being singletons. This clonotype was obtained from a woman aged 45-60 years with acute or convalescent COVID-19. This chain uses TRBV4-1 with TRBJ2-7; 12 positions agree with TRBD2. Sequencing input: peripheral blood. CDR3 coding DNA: TGCGCCAGCAGCCACCCTAGCGGGGGGGCCGACGAGCAGTACTTC. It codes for CASSHPSGGADEQYF.